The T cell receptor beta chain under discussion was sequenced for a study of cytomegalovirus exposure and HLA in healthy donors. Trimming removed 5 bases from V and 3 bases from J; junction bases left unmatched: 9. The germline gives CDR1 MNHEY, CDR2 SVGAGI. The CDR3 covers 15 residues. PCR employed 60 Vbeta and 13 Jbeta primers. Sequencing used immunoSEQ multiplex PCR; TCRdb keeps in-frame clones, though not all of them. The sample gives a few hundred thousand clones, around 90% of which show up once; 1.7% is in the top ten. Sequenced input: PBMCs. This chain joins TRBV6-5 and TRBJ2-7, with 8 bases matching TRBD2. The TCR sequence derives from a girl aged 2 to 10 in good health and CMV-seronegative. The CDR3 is CASSRTSTNFYEQYF. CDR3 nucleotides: TGTGCCAGCAGTCGGACTAGCACGAACTTCTACGAGCAGTACTTC.